Listed here are 7 T cell receptor delta chains from one sample, sequenced in a study of gamma-delta chains in newborns, infants, children. TCRdb redid clone calling on the reads using CATT. This table holds about 11,000 delta-chain clones, 9% to 10% found once. The sample comprised blood. These TCRs come from a child who was a newborn, infant or young child, either healthy, febrile or measles-vaccinated (not recorded which).

The rearrangement links TRDV1 to TRDJ1, with 10 bases aligning to TRDD3. Looked up from germline, CDR1 is TSWWSYY and CDR2 is QGS. The length of the CDR3 is 17 residues. After removal of 1 base from V and 3 bases from J, the junction contained 8 bases not matched to a gene. The CDR3 spells CALGEPTVGDTPDKLIF. The CDR3 region has the DNA TGTGCTCTTGGGGAACCCACGGTGGGGGATACCCCCGATAAACTCATCTTT.

In regard to this clone: This sample includes further DNA sequences coding for the same CDR3. The J gene is TRDJ3, the V gene TRDV2; possible D gene TRDD3, 6 bases. The germline V and J ends were trimmed by 0 bases and 1 base, with 12 bases remaining between them. This CDR3 is 18 amino acids long. Germline CDR1 is GEAIGNYY and CDR2 is EKD. CDR3 in DNA: TGTGCCTGTGACACCGCCGGGGGAATTTCCTGGGACACCCGACAGATGTTTTTC. Its protein is CACDTAGGISWDTRQMFF.

Worth noting for this clone: TCRdb lists the protein of a much larger clone for this DNA, which differs at residue 11, so this is likely a read error; the protein given here is translated from the DNA itself. This chain uses TRDV2 with TRDJ1; tentatively, D is TRDD2 (6 bases). The V and J ends lost 1 base and 0 bases respectively, with 23 bases between them. Germline values: CDR1 GEAIGNYY, CDR2 EKD. The CDR3 covers 19 residues. The CDR3 sequence: CACDTIPPTLEVNTDKLIF. DNA for the CDR3: TGTGCCTGTGACACGATTCCTCCTACGCTGGAGGTTAACACCGATAAACTCATCTTT.

This clone occurred a few times. Different DNA sequences within this sample yield the same CDR3. The chain has TRDV2 and TRDJ1; the match to TRDD3 covers 12 bases. The V gene end was trimmed by 0 bases and the J gene end by 0 bases; junction bases not matched to a gene: 19. The CDR3 is made up of 22 amino acids. Germline CDR1 and CDR2: GEAIGNYY and EKD. CDR3 bases: TGTGCCTGTGACACCGTCTCTGGGGGATACGCCGGACCGGGGCGTTACACCGATAAACTCATCTTT. Protein sequence: CACDTVSGGYAGPGRYTDKLIF.

The chain couples TRDV1 to TRDJ1; weak D call: TRDD3 (6 bases). This CDR3 contains 17 residues. The germline V gene has CDR1 TSWWSYY and CDR2 QGS. Trimming removed 2 bases from V and 1 base from J, with 17 bases in between. The CDR3 reads CALGETLPGDLTDKLIF. CDR3 coding DNA: TGTGCTCTTGGGGAAACCTTGCCGGGGGACCTCACCGATAAACTCATCTTT.

A note on this clone: TCRdb's protein for this DNA is that of a much larger clone and differs from the translation at residue 9, likely a read error; the protein shown is the DNA translation. As DNA, the CDR3 is TGTGCCTGTGATCCTGTACTGGGAGCCGATAAACTTATCTTT. Translated, it gives CACDPVLGADKLIF. The chain recombines TRDV2 with TRDJ1; tentatively, D is TRDD3 (6 bases). The CDR3 covers 14 residues. The germline V gene encodes CDR1 GEAIGNYY and CDR2 EKD.

This clone turned up a few times. The chain uses TRAV38-2/DV8 and TRDJ1; the match to TRDD3 covers 11 bases. The CDR3 consists of 21 residues. The trim removed 0 bases at V and 0 bases at J, leaving 16 bases unmatched. CDR1 is TSESDYY, CDR2 QEAYKQQN, per germline. DNA of the CDR3: TGTGCTTATAGGAGCGCCCTGGGCTTTGGGGGATACGGGGGGTACACCGATAAACTCATCTTT. Translation: CAYRSALGFGGYGGYTDKLIF.